Listed here are 10 T cell receptor beta chains from one sample, sequenced in a study of T-cell memory formation after mild COVID-19. TCRdb reanalysed the 5' RACE reads using MiXCR and keeps one entry per CDR3 protein. Here the sample spans 100,000 to 130,000 distinct CDR3 sequences, roughly a sixth being singletons. The sequenced sample was PBMCs or a T cell subset sorted from them (not recorded which). These receptors were collected from a man younger than 30 who had mild COVID-19 (a few samples of this study predate the infection). Cell type and time point are not known.

The chain couples TRBV6-2 or TRBV6-3 to TRBJ2-7; D is unresolved. This CDR3 comprises 14 residues. The germline gives CDR1 MNHEY, CDR2 SVGEGT. V was trimmed by 4 bases and J by 2 bases, leaving 12 bases between them. The CDR3 protein is CASSSYMVPYEQYV. CDR3 DNA: TGTGCCAGCAGTTCATACATGGTTCCCTACGAGCAGTACGTC.

The table lists this clonotype with a few counts. This sequence joins TRBV15 and TRBJ2-2; D is unclear. Germline V gene data show CDR1 as LNHNV and CDR2 as YYDKDF (reference sequence). The CDR3 is made up of 15 amino acids. V lost 1 base, J lost 4 bases, and 10 bases lay in between. The CDR3 sequence: CATSRVQWGTGELFF. CDR3 bases: TGTGCCACCAGCAGAGTCCAATGGGGCACCGGGGAGCTGTTTTTT. The full variable domain, in which reference TRBV15 and TRBJ2-2 provide the parts outside the CDR3, is DAMVIQNPRYQVTQFGKPVTLSCSQTLNHNVMYWYQQKSSQAPKLLFHYYDKDFNNEADTPDNFQSRRPNTSFCFLDIRSPGLGDTAMYLCATSRVQWGTGELFFGEGSRLTVL.

On this clonotype: An end of the junction does not agree with germline; a read error may underlie this. This chain uses TRBV29-1 with TRBJ2-7; possible D gene TRBD1, 6 bases. The CDR3 is made up of 12 amino acids. CDR1 is SQVTM, CDR2 ANQGSEA, per germline. As DNA, the CDR3 is TGCAGCGTAGAAGGACAGTCCTACGAGCAGTACTTC. It is translated as CSVEGQSYEQYF.

V usage is TRBV18 and J usage is TRBJ2-1; D is ambiguous. The germline V gene encodes CDR1 KGHSH and CDR2 LQKENI. V lost 4 bases and J 0 bases, leaving 10 bases between the germline ends. The CDR3 extends over 15 amino acids. The CDR3 loop is CASSLSQSSYNEQFF. The DNA for the CDR3 is TGTGCCAGCTCACTAAGCCAGAGCTCCTACAATGAGCAGTTCTTC.

The rearrangement joins TRBV5-6 to TRBJ2-7; TRBD1 is a possible D gene (6 bases). This CDR3 spans 13 amino acids. Germline CDR1 and CDR2: SGHDT and YYEEEE. V lost 3 bases, J lost 7 bases, and 14 bases lay in between. The DNA of the CDR3 is TGTGCCAGCAGCTCCTTACAGGGAAGGGAGCAGTACGTC. This encodes CASSSLQGREQYV.

The chain employs TRBV5-1 and TRBJ1-2; unclear D gene. This CDR3 is 15 amino acids long. From germline, CDR1 is SGHRS and CDR2 YFSETQ. V was pared by 3 bases and J by 4 bases, with 16 bases between. The CDR3 DNA follows: TGCGCCAGCAGCTACACGCGGGAAACCTTCTATGGCTACACCTTC. Encoded protein: CASSYTRETFYGYTF.

Only one count was recorded for this clonotype. CDR3 nucleotides: TGCAGTGCTAGAAATTGGGTAGCGGGCCGCACAGATACGCAGTATTTT. It specifies CSARNWVAGRTDTQYF. The chain combines TRBV20-1 with TRBJ2-3; 7 bases map to TRBD2. V lost 2 bases to trimming and J lost 1 base; unmatched junction nucleotides: 9. Germline CDR1 reads DFQATT; CDR2 reads SNEGSKA (reference sequence). The CDR3 spans 16 residues.

This clonotype has more than one count but fewer than ten. V is TRBV5-4 and J is TRBJ1-1, with D maybe TRBD1 (6 bases). Trimming pared 3 bases from V and 0 bases from J, leaving 9 bases between. The CDR3 length is 14 residues. Per the germline V gene, CDR1 is SGHNT and CDR2 is YYREEE (reference sequence). The CDR3, as DNA: TGTGCCAGCAGCTCCCGGGACATGAACACTGAAGCTTTCTTT. Translation: CASSSRDMNTEAFF.

This clonotype was seen only a few times. V gene TRBV5-1 combines with J gene TRBJ1-1, with a possible D match to TRBD1 (5 bases). V was cut by 4 bases and J by 4 bases, with 17 bases left in between. CDR1 SGHRS and CDR2 YFSETQ come from the germline V gene. The CDR3 consists of 15 residues. CDR3 nucleotides: TGCGCCAGCAGCGGGAGCTCCAGGGAGGCCACTGAAGCTTTCTTT. It codes for CASSGSSREATEAFF.

This clonotype has more than one count but fewer than ten. The rearrangement uses TRBV5-4 and TRBJ2-7, with 12 bases matching TRBD1. The CDR3 totals 16 residues. The J segment lost 2 bases and the V segment lost 4 bases, leaving 7 bases of the junction unmatched. CDR1 is SGHNT, CDR2 YYREEE, per germline (reference sequence). In DNA form, the CDR3 reads TGTGCCAGCAGCAGCACCGGGACAGGGGGCGCCTACGAGCAGTACTTC. Amino acids: CASSSTGTGGAYEQYF.